In its sample, the clone carrying this T cell receptor beta chain was seen a few times. Its antigen remains unknown. This record comes from a study of beta chain features in type 1 diabetes. Study-wide results and limits: TCRB rearrangement may or may not be influenced by HLA type; here this remained unresolved.

Sequenced material consisted of expressed TCRB transcripts (all of the isolated RNA was reverse transcribed). Sequencing used immunoSEQ multiplex PCR; TCRdb keeps in-frame clones, though not all of them. The sample includes just over 150,000 clones, around 10% of them seen just once. Germline trimming cut 5 bases from V and 0 bases from J; bases unmatched to any gene: 8. The CDR3 spans 16 residues. Per the germline V gene, CDR1 is MNHEY and CDR2 is SMNVEV (reference sequence). Material: central memory CD4+ T cells from blood. The source of this sequence is a man younger than 30 in good health. The J gene is TRBJ2-3, the V gene TRBV27; 7 bases fit TRBD1. The chain's CDR3 is CASSHYEQGSTDTQYF. The CDR3 region has the DNA TGTGCCAGCAGTCACTACGAACAGGGGAGCACAGATACGCAGTATTTT.